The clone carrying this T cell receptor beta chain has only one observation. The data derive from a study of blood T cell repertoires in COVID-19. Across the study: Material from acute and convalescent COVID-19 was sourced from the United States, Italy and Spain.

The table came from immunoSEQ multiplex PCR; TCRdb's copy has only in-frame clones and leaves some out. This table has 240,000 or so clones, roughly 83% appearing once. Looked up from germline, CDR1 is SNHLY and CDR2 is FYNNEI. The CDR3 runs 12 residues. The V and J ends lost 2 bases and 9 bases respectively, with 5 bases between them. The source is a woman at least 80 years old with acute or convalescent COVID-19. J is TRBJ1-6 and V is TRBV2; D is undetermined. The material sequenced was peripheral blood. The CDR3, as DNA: TGTGCCAGCAGTGAACAGTTTTCACCCCTCCACTTT. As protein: CASSEQFSPLHF.